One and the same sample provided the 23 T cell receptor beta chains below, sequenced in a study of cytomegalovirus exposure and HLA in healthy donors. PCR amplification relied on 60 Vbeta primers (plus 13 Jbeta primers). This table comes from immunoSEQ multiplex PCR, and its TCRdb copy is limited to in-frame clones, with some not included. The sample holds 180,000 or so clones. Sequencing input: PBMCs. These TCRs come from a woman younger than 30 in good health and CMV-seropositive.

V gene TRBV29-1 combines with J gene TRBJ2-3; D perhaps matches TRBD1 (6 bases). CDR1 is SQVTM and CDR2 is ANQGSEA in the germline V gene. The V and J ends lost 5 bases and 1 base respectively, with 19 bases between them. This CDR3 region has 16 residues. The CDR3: CSVRRQVLGGTDTQYF. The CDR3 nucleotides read TGCAGCGTTAGGCGACAGGTCCTAGGAGGCACAGATACGCAGTATTTT.

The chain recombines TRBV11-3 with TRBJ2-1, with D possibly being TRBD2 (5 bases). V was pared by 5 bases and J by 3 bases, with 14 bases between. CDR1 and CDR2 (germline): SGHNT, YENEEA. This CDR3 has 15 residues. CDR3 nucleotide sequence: TGTGCCAGCAGCCTCGGGCTAGCTGACTACAATGAGCAGTTCTTC. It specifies CASSLGLADYNEQFF.

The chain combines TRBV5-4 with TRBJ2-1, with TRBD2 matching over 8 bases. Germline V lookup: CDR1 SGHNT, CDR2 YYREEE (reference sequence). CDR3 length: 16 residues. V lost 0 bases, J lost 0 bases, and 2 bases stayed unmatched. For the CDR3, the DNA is TGTGCCAGCAGCTTGGGACTAGCGAGCTCCTACAATGAGCAGTTCTTC. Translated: CASSLGLASSYNEQFF.

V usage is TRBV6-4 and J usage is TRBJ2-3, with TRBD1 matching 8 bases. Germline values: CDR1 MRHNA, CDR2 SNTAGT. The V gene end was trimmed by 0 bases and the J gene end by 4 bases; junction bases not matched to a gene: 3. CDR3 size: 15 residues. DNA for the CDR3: TGTGCCAGCAGTGACTCTACAGGGGGTGCAGATACGCAGTATTTT. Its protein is CASSDSTGGADTQYF.

CDR3 sequence reads: CSVALGQGRSEAFF. Written as DNA, the CDR3 is TGCAGCGTTGCCCTGGGACAGGGAAGGTCTGAAGCTTTCTTT. This chain links TRBV29-1 with TRBJ1-1; the match to TRBD1 covers 9 bases. The CDR3 contains 14 residues. CDR1 and CDR2 (germline): SQVTM, ANQGSEA. V was clipped by 4 bases and J by 6 bases; unmatched bases: 9.

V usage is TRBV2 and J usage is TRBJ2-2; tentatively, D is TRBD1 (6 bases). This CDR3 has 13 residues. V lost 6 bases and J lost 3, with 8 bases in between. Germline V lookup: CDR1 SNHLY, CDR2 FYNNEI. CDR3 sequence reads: CASSRQDTGELFF. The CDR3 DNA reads TGTGCCAGCAGCCGACAGGACACCGGGGAGCTGTTTTTT. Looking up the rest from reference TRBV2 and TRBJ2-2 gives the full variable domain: EPEVTQTPSHQVTQMGQEVILRCVPISNHLYFYWYRQILGQKVEFLVSFYNNEISEKSEIFDDQFSVERPDGSNFTLKIRSTKLEDSAMYFCASSRQDTGELFFGEGSRLTVL.

The CDR3 coding sequence is TGTGCCAGCCCCCGGGACAGGACCACAGATACGCAGTATTTT. Its protein product is CASPRDRTTDTQYF. V and J are TRBV21-1 and TRBJ2-3; TRBD1 is taken as the D call from the table, unchecked against the DNA. TRBV21-1 is an annotated pseudogene. This CDR3 is 14 amino acids long.

The CDR3 sequence is CASSLRGGTTEAFF. DNA for the CDR3: TGTGCCAGCAGCCTCCGGGGAGGAACAACTGAAGCTTTCTTT. This chain uses TRBV11-3 with TRBJ1-1; the D is unclear. The germline gives CDR1 SGHNT, CDR2 YENEEA. V lost 5 bases and J 5 bases, leaving 15 bases between the germline ends. The CDR3 contains 14 residues. The entire variable domain, with the rest obtained from reference TRBV11-3 and TRBJ1-1, is as follows: EAGVVQSPRYKIIEKKQPVAFWCNPISGHNTLYWYLQNLGQGPELLIRYENEEAVDDSQLPKDRFSAERLKGVDSTLKIQPAELGDSAVYLCASSLRGGTTEAFFGQGTRLTVV.

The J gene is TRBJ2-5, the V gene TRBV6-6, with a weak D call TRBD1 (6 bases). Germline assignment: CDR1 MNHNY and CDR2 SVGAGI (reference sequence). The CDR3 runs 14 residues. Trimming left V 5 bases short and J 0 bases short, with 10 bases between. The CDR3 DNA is TGTGCCAGCAGTCCGAGGGGGAACCAAGAGACCCAGTACTTC. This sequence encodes CASSPRGNQETQYF.

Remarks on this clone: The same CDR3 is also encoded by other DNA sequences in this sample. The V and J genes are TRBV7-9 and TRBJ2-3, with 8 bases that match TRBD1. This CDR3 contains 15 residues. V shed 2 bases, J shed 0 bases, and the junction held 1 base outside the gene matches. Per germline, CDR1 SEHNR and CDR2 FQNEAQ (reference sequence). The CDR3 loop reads CASSLRTGSTDTQYF. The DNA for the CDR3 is TGTGCCAGCAGCTTAAGGACAGGGAGCACAGATACGCAGTATTTT. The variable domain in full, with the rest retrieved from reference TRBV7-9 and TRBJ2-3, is DTGVSQNPRHKITKRGQNVTFRCDPISEHNRLYWYRQTLGQGPEFLTYFQNEAQLEKSRLLSDRFSAERPKGSFSTLEIQRTEQGDSAMYLCASSLRTGSTDTQYFGPGTRLTVL.

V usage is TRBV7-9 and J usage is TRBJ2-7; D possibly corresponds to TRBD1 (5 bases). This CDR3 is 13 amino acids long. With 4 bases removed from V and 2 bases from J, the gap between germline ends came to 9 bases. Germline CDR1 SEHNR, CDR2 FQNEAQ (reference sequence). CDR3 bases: TGTGCCAGCAGCTCGACAGTAACCTACGAGCAGTACTTC. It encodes CASSSTVTYEQYF.

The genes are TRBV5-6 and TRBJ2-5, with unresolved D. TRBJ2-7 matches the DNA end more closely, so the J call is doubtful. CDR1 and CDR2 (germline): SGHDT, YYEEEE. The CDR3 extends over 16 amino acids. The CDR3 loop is CASSLALDLATYEQYF. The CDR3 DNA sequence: TGTGCCAGCAGCTTGGCCTTAGACTTGGCGACCTACGAGCAGTACTTC.

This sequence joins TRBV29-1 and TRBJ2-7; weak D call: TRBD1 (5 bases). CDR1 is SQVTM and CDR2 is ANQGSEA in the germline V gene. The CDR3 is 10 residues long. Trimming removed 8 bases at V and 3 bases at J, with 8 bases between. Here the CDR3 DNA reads TGCAGCCCGACAGTCTACGAGCAGTACTTC. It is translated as CSPTVYEQYF.

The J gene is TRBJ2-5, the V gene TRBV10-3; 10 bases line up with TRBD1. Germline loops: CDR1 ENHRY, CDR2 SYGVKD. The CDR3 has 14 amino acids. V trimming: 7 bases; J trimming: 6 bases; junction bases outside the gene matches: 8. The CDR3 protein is CAIKGQGTPQTQYF. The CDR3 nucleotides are TGTGCCATCAAGGGACAGGGGACGCCACAGACCCAGTACTTC.

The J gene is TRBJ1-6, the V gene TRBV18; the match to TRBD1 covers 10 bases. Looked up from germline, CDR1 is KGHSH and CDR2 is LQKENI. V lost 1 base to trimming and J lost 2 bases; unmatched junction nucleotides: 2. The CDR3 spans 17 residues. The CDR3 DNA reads TGTGCCAGCTCACCACGGGACAGGGGAACCTATAATTCACCCCTCCACTTT. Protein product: CASSPRDRGTYNSPLHF.

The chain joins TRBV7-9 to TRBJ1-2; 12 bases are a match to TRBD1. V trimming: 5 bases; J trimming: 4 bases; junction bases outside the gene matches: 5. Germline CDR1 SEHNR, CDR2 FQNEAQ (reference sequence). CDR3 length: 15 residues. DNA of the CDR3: TGTGCCAGCAGCCTCGGGACAGGGGGCCTCTATGGCTACACCTTC. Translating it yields CASSLGTGGLYGYTF.

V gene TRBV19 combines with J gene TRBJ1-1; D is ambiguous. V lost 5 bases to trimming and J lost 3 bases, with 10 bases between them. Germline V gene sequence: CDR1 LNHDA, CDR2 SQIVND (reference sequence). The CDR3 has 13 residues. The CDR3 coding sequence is TGTGCCAGTAGTTTTTGGGGAGACACTGAAGCTTTCTTT. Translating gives CASSFWGDTEAFF.

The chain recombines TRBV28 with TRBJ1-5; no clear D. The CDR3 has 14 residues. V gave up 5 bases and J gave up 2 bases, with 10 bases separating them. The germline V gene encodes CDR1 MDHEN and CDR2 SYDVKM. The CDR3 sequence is CASSTDTGNQPQHF. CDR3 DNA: TGTGCCAGCAGTACTGATACTGGCAATCAGCCCCAGCATTTT. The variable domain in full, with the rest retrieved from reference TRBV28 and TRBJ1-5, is DVKVTQSSRYLVKRTGEKVFLECVQDMDHENMFWYRQDPGLGLRLIYFSYDVKMKEKGDIPEGYSVSREKKERFSLILESASTNQTSMYLCASSTDTGNQPQHFGDGTRLSIL.

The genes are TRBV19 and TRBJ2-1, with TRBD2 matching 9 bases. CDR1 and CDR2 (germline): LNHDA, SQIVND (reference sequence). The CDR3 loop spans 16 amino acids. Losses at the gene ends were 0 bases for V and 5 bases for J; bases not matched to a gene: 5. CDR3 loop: CASSIDTSGYDNEQFF. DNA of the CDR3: TGTGCCAGTAGTATAGATACTAGCGGGTACGACAATGAGCAGTTCTTC.

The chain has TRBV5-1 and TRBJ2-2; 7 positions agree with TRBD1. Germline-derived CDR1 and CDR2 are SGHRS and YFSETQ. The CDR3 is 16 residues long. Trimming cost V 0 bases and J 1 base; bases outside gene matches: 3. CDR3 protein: CASSLEAGGNTGELFF. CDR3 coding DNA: TGCGCCAGCAGCTTGGAGGCAGGGGGGAACACCGGGGAGCTGTTTTTT.

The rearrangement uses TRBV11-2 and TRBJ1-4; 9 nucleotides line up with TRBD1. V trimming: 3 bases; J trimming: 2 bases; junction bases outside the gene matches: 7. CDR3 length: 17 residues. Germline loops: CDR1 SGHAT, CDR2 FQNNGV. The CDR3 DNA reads TGTGCCAGCAGCTTGGGACAGGGAAGTAGGACTAATGAAAAACTGTTTTTT. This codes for CASSLGQGSRTNEKLFF.

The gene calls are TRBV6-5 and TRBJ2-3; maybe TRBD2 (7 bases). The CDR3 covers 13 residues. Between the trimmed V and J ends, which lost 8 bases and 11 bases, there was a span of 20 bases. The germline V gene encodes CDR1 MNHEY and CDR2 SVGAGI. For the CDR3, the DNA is TGTGCCAGCGCGGGGGCGTCCAGGTATAGGCAGTATTTT. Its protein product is CASAGASRYRQYF.

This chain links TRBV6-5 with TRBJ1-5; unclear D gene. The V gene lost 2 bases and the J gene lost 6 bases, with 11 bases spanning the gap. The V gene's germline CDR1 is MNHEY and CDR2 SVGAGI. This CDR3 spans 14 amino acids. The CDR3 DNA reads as TGTGCCAGCAGTTACAGCGGGTACGGTCAGCCCCAGCATTTT. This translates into CASSYSGYGQPQHF.